These 30 T cell receptor beta chains were all obtained from the same sample, sequenced in a study of blood T cell repertoires in COVID-19. Clones were sequenced by immunoSEQ multiplex PCR, and TCRdb holds only the in-frame ones, with some missing. The sample contains roughly 260,000 clones, approximately 90% of which appear only once. Sequences were obtained from peripheral blood. These receptors all come from a woman between 35 and 50 years old who had recovered from COVID-19.

The chain carries TRBV7-2 and TRBJ2-7, with TRBD2 matching 8 bases. Germline loops: CDR1 SGHTA, CDR2 FQGNSA. The CDR3 covers 13 residues. Unmatched junction bases numbered 4, after V lost 3 bases and J lost 6 bases. The CDR3 DNA follows: TGTGCCAGCAGCTTCGGGACTAGATCCGAGCAGTACTTC. This sequence encodes CASSFGTRSEQYF.

The V call is TRBV4-1, the J call TRBJ1-5, with a weak D call TRBD1 (5 bases). CDR3 length equals 16 residues. V was shortened by 1 base and J by 0 bases, with 10 bases between the two germline ends. The germline V gene encodes CDR1 MGHRA and CDR2 YSYEKL. CDR3 amino acids: CASSQGAGHSNQPQHF. The CDR3 nucleotides are TGCGCCAGCAGCCAAGGTGCAGGACATAGCAATCAGCCCCAGCATTTT.

This clone was seen a handful of times. This chain's CDR3 is CASRGPGGTSYSYEQYF. CDR3 nucleotides: TGTGCCAGCAGGGGGCCAGGCGGGACTAGCTACTCCTACGAGCAGTACTTC. The chain carries TRBV2 and TRBJ2-7, with 9 nucleotides matching TRBD2. The CDR3 extends over 17 amino acids. V trimming: 6 bases; J trimming: 0 bases; junction bases outside the gene matches: 12. Germline-derived CDR1 and CDR2 are SNHLY and FYNNEI.

This clone occurred a few times. The chain carries TRBV6-2 or TRBV6-3 and TRBJ2-3; TRBD2 matches 10 bases. Trimming removed 4 bases from V and 4 bases from J; junction bases left unmatched: 8. This CDR3 contains 16 residues. Germline lookup yields CDR1 MNHEY and CDR2 SVGEGT. CDR3 in DNA: TGTGCCAGCAGTTCCCTAGCGGGAGCGGGGGCAGATACGCAGTATTTT. Translating gives CASSSLAGAGADTQYF.

This chain joins TRBV15 and TRBJ1-5; a possible D gene is TRBD1 (5 bases). This CDR3 region has 18 residues. The V gene lost 4 bases and the J gene lost 0 bases, with 19 bases spanning the gap. The germline V gene encodes CDR1 LNHNV and CDR2 YYDKDF (reference sequence). The CDR3 region has the DNA TGTGCCACCAGCACGGACCCAGGGAGGAGGGGTAGCAATCAGCCCCAGCATTTT. Translation gives CATSTDPGRRGSNQPQHF.

Note on this clone: The sample has other DNA sequences that encode this CDR3 too. This rearrangement joins TRBV5-8 to TRBJ2-3, with a tentative D call TRBD1 (7 bases). V was trimmed by 2 bases and J by 3 bases, leaving 10 bases between them. CDR1 and CDR2 from the germline V gene are SGHTS and YDEGEE. The CDR3 has 14 residues. The CDR3 nucleotides read TGTGCCAGCAGCTTACAGGGGAGGACAGATACGCAGTATTTT. Amino acids: CASSLQGRTDTQYF.

The chain employs TRBV19 and TRBJ2-1, with 7 bases that match TRBD2. CDR1 and CDR2 (germline): LNHDA, SQIVND (reference sequence). This CDR3 has 14 residues. V was clipped by 10 bases and J by 8 bases; unmatched bases: 14. The CDR3 nucleotides are TGTGCCACCCAACTGAATGGGGGAGGGTATGAGCAGTTCTTC. The encoded protein is CATQLNGGGYEQFF. Supplemented by reference TRBV19 and TRBJ2-1, the full variable domain reads DGGITQSPKYLFRKEGQNVTLSCEQNLNHDAMYWYRQDPGQGLRLIYYSQIVNDFQKGDIAEGYSVSREKKESFPLTVTSAQKNPTAFYLCATQLNGGGYEQFFGPGTRLTVL.

CDR3 loop: CASSTAGNYGYTF. In nucleotides, the CDR3 is TGTGCCAGCAGTACTGCAGGGAACTATGGCTACACCTTC. This rearrangement joins TRBV28 to TRBJ1-2, with TRBD1 as a possible D gene (5 bases). Germline V CDR1 and CDR2: MDHEN, SYDVKM. This CDR3 comprises 13 residues. V gave up 5 bases and J gave up 2 bases, with 9 bases separating them.

The chain uses TRBV28 and TRBJ1-5; 8 nucleotides align to TRBD1. CDR3 size: 14 residues. J lost 6 bases, V lost 2 bases, and 3 bases had no gene match. Germline loops: CDR1 MDHEN, CDR2 SYDVKM. The CDR3 DNA sequence: TGTGCCAGCAGTTTAAACAGGGGGGTTCAGCCCCAGCATTTT. It specifies CASSLNRGVQPQHF.

The chain's CDR3 is CASSSPLQGVNSPLHF. CDR3 sequence (DNA): TGTGCCAGCAGTTCCCCGCTCCAGGGTGTCAATTCACCCCTCCACTTT. The chain joins TRBV27 to TRBJ1-6, with D possibly TRBD1 on 5 matching bases. V was clipped by 4 bases and J by 7 bases, with 17 bases between them. The CDR3 has 16 amino acids. Germline CDR1 and CDR2: MNHEY and SMNVEV (reference sequence).

This chain joins TRBV11-3 and TRBJ2-1, with D maybe TRBD1 (6 bases). CDR3 size: 17 residues. The ends were cut back, 4 bases at V and 9 bases at J, with 25 bases in the middle. The germline V gene encodes CDR1 SGHNT and CDR2 YENEEA. CDR3 bases: TGTGCCAGCAGCTCAAGCCGGGACACGGTCTATGGGGGTGAGCAGTTCTTC. Protein product: CASSSSRDTVYGGEQFF.

The chain employs TRBV28 and TRBJ1-5, with D possibly TRBD1 on 6 matching bases. This CDR3 spans 15 amino acids. Germline CDR1 is MDHEN and CDR2 is SYDVKM. Trimming cost V 5 bases and J 2 bases, with 13 bases left between them. The CDR3 spells CASSLIGGGNQPQHF. The CDR3 region has the DNA TGTGCCAGCAGTCTTATAGGGGGAGGCAATCAGCCCCAGCATTTT.

The table lists this clone with a count of one. V is TRBV6-2 or TRBV6-3 and J is TRBJ2-1; TRBD2 agrees at 8 bases. CDR3 size: 14 residues. Per germline, CDR1 MNHEY and CDR2 SVGEGT. The V and J ends lost 6 bases and 5 bases, in that order; junction bases with no gene match: 6. CDR3 amino acids: CASSPGTRDNEQFF. DNA for the CDR3: TGTGCCAGCAGCCCCGGGACTAGGGACAATGAGCAGTTCTTC.

The V gene is TRBV11-2, the J gene TRBJ2-7; TRBD1 matches at 9 bases. Looked up from germline, CDR1 is SGHAT and CDR2 is FQNNGV. The CDR3 runs to 15 residues. The junction had 4 bases not matched to a gene; V was cut back by 0 bases and J by 4 bases. The CDR3 is CASSLDGQGLYEQYF. The CDR3, as DNA: TGTGCCAGCAGCTTAGACGGACAGGGGTTATACGAGCAGTACTTC.

The chain uses TRBV19 and TRBJ2-7; 9 bases are shared with TRBD2. Germline V lookup: CDR1 LNHDA, CDR2 SQIVND (reference sequence). The CDR3 extends over 16 amino acids. V lost 4 bases and J lost 1; bases outside the gene matches: 8. The CDR3 nucleotides read TGTGCCAGTAGTAACCCTCCTAGCGGGATTTCCTACGAGCAGTACTTC. It is translated as CASSNPPSGISYEQYF.

The V and J genes are TRBV6-6 and TRBJ1-2, with D unresolved. Germline V CDR1 and CDR2: MNHNY, SVGAGI (reference sequence). Trimming took off 0 bases at V and 4 bases at J, with 9 bases between the two ends. The CDR3 has 14 amino acids. For the CDR3, the DNA is TGTGCCAGCAGTTACTCGGCAGGTGGCTATGGCTACACCTTC. It specifies CASSYSAGGYGYTF.

The genes are TRBV11-3 and TRBJ2-3; the match to TRBD2 covers 7 bases. This CDR3 is 15 amino acids long. Trimming at V came to 3 bases and at J to 8 bases, leaving 11 bases not matched to a gene. The germline V gene encodes CDR1 SGHNT and CDR2 YENEEA. CDR3 protein: CASSFGLGPSGTQYF. The CDR3 DNA reads as TGTGCCAGCAGCTTTGGACTAGGCCCGAGTGGTACGCAGTATTTT.

CDR3 nucleotide sequence: TGTGCCAGCAGTCACCCAACAGGGTCCCGCGAGCAGTACTTC. Residues: CASSHPTGSREQYF. V gene TRBV2 combines with J gene TRBJ2-7; TRBD1 is a possible D gene (6 bases). Germline CDR1 SNHLY, CDR2 FYNNEI. V lost 5 bases, J lost 6 bases, and 17 bases lay in between. The CDR3 extends over 14 amino acids.

The chain carries TRBV5-6 and TRBJ2-3, with D possibly matching TRBD1 (5 bases). The CDR3 loop spans 15 amino acids. Between the trimmed V and J ends, which lost 0 bases and 1 base, there was a span of 9 bases. CDR1 SGHDT and CDR2 YYEEEE come from the germline V gene. This chain's CDR3 is CASSLGLGRTDTQYF. The CDR3 nucleotides are TGTGCCAGCAGCTTGGGTCTGGGGCGCACAGATACGCAGTATTTT.

The CDR3 spells CASSHTSGSGGELFF. The CDR3 DNA reads TGTGCCAGCAGCCATACTAGCGGGAGTGGCGGGGAGCTGTTTTTT. V is TRBV7-6 and J is TRBJ2-2; TRBD2 matches at 11 bases. V lost 5 bases and J lost 7; bases outside the gene matches: 6. This CDR3 region has 15 residues. CDR1 SGHVS and CDR2 FNYEAQ come from the germline V gene.

The chain employs TRBV19 and TRBJ2-7, with 12 positions matching TRBD1. Germline V lookup: CDR1 LNHDA, CDR2 SQIVND (reference sequence). Germline trimming cut 4 bases from V and 6 bases from J; bases unmatched to any gene: 10. This CDR3 is 16 amino acids long. In DNA form, the CDR3 reads TGTGCCAGTAGTACTTATCCCGGGACAGGGGGCGCCGAGCAGTACTTC. This encodes CASSTYPGTGGAEQYF.

The CDR3 loop is CASSPGSVSRAQREKLFF. In DNA, the CDR3 is TGTGCCAGCTCACCCGGGTCGGTGTCGAGGGCCCAGAGGGAAAAACTGTTTTTT. The chain uses TRBV18 and TRBJ1-4; D remains ambiguous. This CDR3 is 18 amino acids long. CDR1 KGHSH and CDR2 LQKENI come from the germline V gene. The V end was cut by 3 bases, the J end by 8 bases, with 25 bases between.

The CDR3 DNA reads as TGTGCCTGGAGAACTTTATACGAGCAGTACTTC. It encodes CAWRTLYEQYF. This chain uses TRBV30 with TRBJ2-7; D unclear. Trimming removed 3 bases at V and 4 bases at J, with 7 bases between. The CDR3 consists of 11 residues. Germline V CDR1 and CDR2: GTSNPN, SVGIG (reference sequence).

This clone has more than one count but fewer than ten. J is TRBJ1-3 and V is TRBV5-6, with D unclear. The CDR3 runs to 12 residues. V dropped 2 bases and J dropped 4 bases, with 4 bases sitting between them. Germline lookup yields CDR1 SGHDT and CDR2 YYEEEE. CDR3 amino acids: CASSFVGNTIYF. The CDR3 coding sequence is TGTGCCAGCAGCTTCGTCGGAAACACCATATATTTT. Supplemented by reference TRBV5-6 and TRBJ1-3, the full variable domain reads DAGVTQSPTHLIKTRGQQVTLRCSPKSGHDTVSWYQQALGQGPQFIFQYYEEEERQRGNFPDRFSGHQFPNYSSELNVNALLLGDSALYLCASSFVGNTIYFGEGSWLTVV.

The DNA of the CDR3 is TGTGCCAGTAGTATACAGGGGGCTCTCTACGAGCAGTACTTC. Translation: CASSIQGALYEQYF. The rearrangement joins TRBV19 to TRBJ2-7; 8 bases are shared with TRBD1. The CDR3 has 14 residues. V lost 2 bases, J lost 3 bases, and 3 bases stayed unmatched. Germline lookup yields CDR1 LNHDA and CDR2 SQIVND (reference sequence).

The chain couples TRBV7-9 to TRBJ2-1; a weak D match, TRBD2 (5 bases). This CDR3 comprises 12 residues. Trimming took 3 bases from V and 12 from J, leaving 12 bases between them. CDR1 and CDR2 (germline): SEHNR, FQNEAQ (reference sequence). The CDR3 region is CASSLREGGQFF. In DNA form, the CDR3 reads TGTGCCAGCAGCTTGAGGGAAGGTGGGCAGTTCTTC. The full variable domain, completed using reference TRBV7-9 and TRBJ2-1, is DTGVSQNPRHKITKRGQNVTFRCDPISEHNRLYWYRQTLGQGPEFLTYFQNEAQLEKSRLLSDRFSAERPKGSFSTLEIQRTEQGDSAMYLCASSLREGGQFFGPGTRLTVL.

The rearrangement uses TRBV5-5 and TRBJ2-7; D remains unclear. V lost 4 bases to trimming and J lost 2 bases, with 16 bases between them. In germline, CDR1 is SGHKS, CDR2 YYEKEE (reference sequence). The CDR3 has 15 residues. The CDR3, as DNA: TGTGCCAGCAGCCCAACTCTCCTGCGCGCCTACGAGCAGTACTTC. It yields the protein CASSPTLLRAYEQYF.

The gene calls are TRBV20-1 and TRBJ1-2; no firm D call. Deletions cut 4 bases from V and 4 bases from J, with 4 bases between. This CDR3 is built from 10 residues. Germline CDR1 DFQATT, CDR2 SNEGSKA (reference sequence). The CDR3 DNA sequence: TGCAGTGCTAATCTCTATGGCTACACCTTC. Protein sequence: CSANLYGYTF.

The rearrangement uses TRBV3-1 (or the pseudogene TRBV3-2) and TRBJ2-7, with a weak D call TRBD2 (5 bases). The V end lost 3 bases, the J end lost 5 bases, and 8 bases lay between the germline ends. Germline V lookup: CDR1 LGHDT, CDR2 YNNKEL (reference sequence). This CDR3 spans 12 amino acids. The CDR3, as DNA: TGTGCCAGCAGCCACACGGGGAACGAGCAGTACTTC. This translates into CASSHTGNEQYF.

V and J are TRBV25-1 and TRBJ2-1, with TRBD1 as a possible D gene (5 bases). Germline CDR1 reads MGHDK; CDR2 reads SYGVNS. The V and J ends lost 5 bases and 10 bases respectively, with 21 bases between them. The CDR3 runs 15 residues. The CDR3 sequence: CASSPRKSGFGEQFF. The CDR3 coding sequence is TGTGCCAGCAGTCCACGAAAATCAGGGTTCGGGGAGCAGTTCTTC.